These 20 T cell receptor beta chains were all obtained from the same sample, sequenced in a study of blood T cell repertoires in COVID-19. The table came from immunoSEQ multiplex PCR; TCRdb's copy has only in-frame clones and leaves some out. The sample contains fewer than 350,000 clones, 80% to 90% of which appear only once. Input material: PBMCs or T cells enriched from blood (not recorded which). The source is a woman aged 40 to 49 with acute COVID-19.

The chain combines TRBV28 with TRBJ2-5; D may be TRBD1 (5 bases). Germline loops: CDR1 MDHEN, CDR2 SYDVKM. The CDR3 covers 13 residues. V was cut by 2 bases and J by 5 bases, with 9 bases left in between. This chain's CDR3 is CASSLPGRETQYF. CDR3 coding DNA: TGTGCCAGCAGTTTACCAGGGCGGGAGACCCAGTACTTC.

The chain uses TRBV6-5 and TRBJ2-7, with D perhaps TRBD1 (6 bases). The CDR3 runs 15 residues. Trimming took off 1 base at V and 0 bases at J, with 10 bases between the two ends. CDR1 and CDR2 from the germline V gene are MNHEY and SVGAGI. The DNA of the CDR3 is TGTGCCAGCAGTTACTATCAGGGGAGCTCCTACGAGCAGTACTTC. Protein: CASSYYQGSSYEQYF.

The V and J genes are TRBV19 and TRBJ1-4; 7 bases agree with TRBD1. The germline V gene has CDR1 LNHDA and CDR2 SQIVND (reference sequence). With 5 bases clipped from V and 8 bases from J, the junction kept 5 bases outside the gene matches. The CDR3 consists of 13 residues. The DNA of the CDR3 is TGTGCCAGTAGTGACAGGGTGACGGAAAAACTGTTTTTT. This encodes CASSDRVTEKLFF.

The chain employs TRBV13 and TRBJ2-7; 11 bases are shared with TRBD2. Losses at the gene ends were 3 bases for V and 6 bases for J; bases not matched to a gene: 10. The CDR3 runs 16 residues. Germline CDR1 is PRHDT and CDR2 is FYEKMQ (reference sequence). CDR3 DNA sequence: TGTGCCAGCAGCTTCGGTAGCGGGAGGGCCCTCTCCGAGCAGTACTTC. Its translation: CASSFGSGRALSEQYF.

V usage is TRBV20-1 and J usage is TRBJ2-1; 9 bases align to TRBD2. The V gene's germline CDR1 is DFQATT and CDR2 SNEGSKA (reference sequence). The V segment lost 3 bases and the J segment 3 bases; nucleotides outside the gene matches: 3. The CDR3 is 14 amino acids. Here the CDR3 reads CSASSGSFYNEQFF. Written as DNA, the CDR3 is TGCAGTGCTAGTAGCGGGAGCTTCTACAATGAGCAGTTCTTC.

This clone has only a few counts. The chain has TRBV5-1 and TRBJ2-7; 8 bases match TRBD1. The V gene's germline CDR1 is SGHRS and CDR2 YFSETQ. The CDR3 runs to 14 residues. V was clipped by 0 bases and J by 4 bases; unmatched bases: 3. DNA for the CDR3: TGCGCCAGCAGCTTGGCTGGGACAGGTTACGAGCAGTACTTC. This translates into CASSLAGTGYEQYF.

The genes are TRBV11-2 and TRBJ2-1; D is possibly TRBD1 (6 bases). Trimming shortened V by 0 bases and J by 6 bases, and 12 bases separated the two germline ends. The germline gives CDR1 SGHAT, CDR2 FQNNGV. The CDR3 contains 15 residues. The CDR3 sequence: CASSLEGGRGNEQFF. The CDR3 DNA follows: TGTGCCAGCAGCTTAGAGGGTGGCAGGGGCAATGAGCAGTTCTTC.

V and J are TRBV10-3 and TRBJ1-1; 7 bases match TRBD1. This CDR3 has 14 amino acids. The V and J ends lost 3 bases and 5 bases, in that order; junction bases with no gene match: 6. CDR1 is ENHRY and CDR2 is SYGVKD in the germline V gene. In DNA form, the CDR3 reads TGTGCCATCAGTGAAAGGGGGCGAGGGACTGAAGCTTTCTTT. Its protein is CAISERGRGTEAFF.

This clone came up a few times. The chain's CDR3 is CAIMQGGTGELFF. CDR3 sequence (DNA): TGTGCCATCATGCAGGGGGGAACCGGGGAGCTGTTTTTT. The chain uses TRBV10-3 and TRBJ2-2; D might be TRBD1 (7 bases). Germline CDR1 is ENHRY and CDR2 is SYGVKD. This CDR3 region has 13 residues. Trimming left V 7 bases short and J 5 bases short, with 11 bases between.

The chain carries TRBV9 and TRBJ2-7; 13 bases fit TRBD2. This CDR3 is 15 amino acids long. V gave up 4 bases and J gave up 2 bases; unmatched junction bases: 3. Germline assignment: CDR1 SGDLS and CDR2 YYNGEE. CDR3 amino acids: CASSRTSGGPYEQYF. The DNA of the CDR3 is TGTGCCAGCAGCAGGACTAGCGGGGGACCCTACGAGCAGTACTTC. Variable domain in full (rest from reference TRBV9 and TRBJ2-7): DSGVTQTPKHLITATGQRVTLRCSPRSGDLSVYWYQQSLDQGLQFLIQYYNGEERAKGNILERFSAQQFPDLHSELNLSSLELGDSALYFCASSRTSGGPYEQYFGPGTRLTVT.

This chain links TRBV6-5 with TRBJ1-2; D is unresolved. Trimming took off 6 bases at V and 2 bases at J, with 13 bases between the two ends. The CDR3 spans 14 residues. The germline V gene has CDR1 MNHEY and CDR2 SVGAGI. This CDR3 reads CASSRGFGNYGYTF. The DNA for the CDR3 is TGTGCCAGCAGCCGCGGTTTCGGGAACTATGGCTACACCTTC.

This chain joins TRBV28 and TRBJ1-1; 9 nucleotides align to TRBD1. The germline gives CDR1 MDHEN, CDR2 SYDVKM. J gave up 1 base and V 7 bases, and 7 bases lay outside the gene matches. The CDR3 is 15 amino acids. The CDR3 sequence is CASIIRGQGNTEAFF. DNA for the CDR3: TGTGCCAGCATTATTAGGGGACAGGGGAACACTGAAGCTTTCTTT.

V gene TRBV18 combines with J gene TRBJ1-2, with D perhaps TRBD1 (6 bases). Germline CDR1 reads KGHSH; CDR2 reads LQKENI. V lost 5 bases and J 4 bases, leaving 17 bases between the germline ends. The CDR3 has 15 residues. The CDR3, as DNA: TGTGCCAGCTCAGAGAGCGGGGGCGGTAGCTATGGCTACACCTTC. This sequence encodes CASSESGGGSYGYTF.

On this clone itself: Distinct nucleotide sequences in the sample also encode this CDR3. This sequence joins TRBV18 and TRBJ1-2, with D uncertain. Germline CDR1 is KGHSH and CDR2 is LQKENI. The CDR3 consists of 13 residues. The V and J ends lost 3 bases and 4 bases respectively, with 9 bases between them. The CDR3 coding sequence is TGTGCCAGCTCACCCACCGCAGGCTATGGCTACACCTTC. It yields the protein CASSPTAGYGYTF.

CDR3 sequence reads: CASTKGGTYNEQFF. CDR3 coding DNA: TGTGCCAGCACCAAAGGAGGGACCTACAATGAGCAGTTCTTC. The V call is TRBV11-1, the J call TRBJ2-1, with D perhaps matching TRBD2 (6 bases). The V end was cut by 7 bases, the J end by 2 bases, with 12 bases between. Germline V lookup: CDR1 SGHAT, CDR2 FQDESV (reference sequence). The CDR3 covers 14 residues. Full variable domain (rest looked up from reference TRBV11-1 and TRBJ2-1): EAEVAQSPRYKITEKSQAVAFWCDPISGHATLYWYRQILGQGPELLVQFQDESVVDDSQLPKDRFSAERLKGVDSTLKIQPAELGDSAMYLCASTKGGTYNEQFFGPGTRLTVL.

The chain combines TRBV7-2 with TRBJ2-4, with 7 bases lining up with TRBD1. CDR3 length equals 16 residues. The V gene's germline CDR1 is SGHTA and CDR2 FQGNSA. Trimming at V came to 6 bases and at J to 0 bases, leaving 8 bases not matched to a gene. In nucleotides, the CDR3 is TGTGCCAGCAGTACCCAGACAGGGCTAGCCAAAAACATTCAGTACTTC. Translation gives CASSTQTGLAKNIQYF.

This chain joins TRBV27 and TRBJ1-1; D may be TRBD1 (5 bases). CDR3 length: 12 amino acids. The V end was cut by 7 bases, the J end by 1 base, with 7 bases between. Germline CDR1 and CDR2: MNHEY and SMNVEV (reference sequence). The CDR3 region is CASMQGNTEAFF. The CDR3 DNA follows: TGTGCCAGCATGCAGGGGAACACTGAAGCTTTCTTT.

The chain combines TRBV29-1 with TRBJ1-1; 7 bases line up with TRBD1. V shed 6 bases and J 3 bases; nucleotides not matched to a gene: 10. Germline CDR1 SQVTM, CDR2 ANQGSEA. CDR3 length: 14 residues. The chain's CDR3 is CSVLGQSGHTEAFF. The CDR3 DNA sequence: TGCAGCGTCCTGGGACAGTCTGGCCACACTGAAGCTTTCTTT.

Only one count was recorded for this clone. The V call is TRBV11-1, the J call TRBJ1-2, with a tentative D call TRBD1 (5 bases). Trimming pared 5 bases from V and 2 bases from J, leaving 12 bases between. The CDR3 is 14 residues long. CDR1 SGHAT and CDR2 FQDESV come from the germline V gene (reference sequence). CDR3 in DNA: TGTGCCAGCAGCGCGTCGACAGTGAACTATGGCTACACCTTC. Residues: CASSASTVNYGYTF.

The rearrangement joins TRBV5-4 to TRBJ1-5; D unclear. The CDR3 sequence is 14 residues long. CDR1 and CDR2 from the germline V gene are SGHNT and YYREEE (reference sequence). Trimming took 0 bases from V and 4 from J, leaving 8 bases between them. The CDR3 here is CASSLGGQNQPQHF. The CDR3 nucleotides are TGTGCCAGCAGCTTGGGCGGGCAAAATCAGCCCCAGCATTTT.